The sequence of this T cell receptor (beta chain) was determined in a study of Graves' ophthalmopathy and Graves' hyperthyroidism listed by TCRdb under 2018. At the level of the whole study: Hyperthyroidism was defined as stable when no progression to ophthalmopathy occurred within 18 months of follow-up. In total, some 140 blood samples were TCR-sequenced: some 40 ophthalmopathy, 75 hyperthyroidism and roughly 17 hyperthyroidism-to-ophthalmopathy patients. After sampling, hyperthyroidism patients received methimazole starting at 30 mg daily, and ophthalmopathy patients received high-dose intravenous methylprednisolone. An independent validation cohort was composed of approximately 18 hyperthyroidism patients and 17 patients who later progressed from hyperthyroidism to ophthalmopathy. The study used signatures of the TCR beta repertoire to tell Graves' ophthalmopathy apart from Graves' hyperthyroidism and to predict which patients would progress to ophthalmopathy. In about six hyperthyroidism patients, T-cell repertoires of thyroid tissue and blood were compared. To explore V-J signatures that separate ophthalmopathy from hyperthyroidism, a discovery set of fewer than 110 patients was enrolled, consisting of about 41 with ophthalmopathy and fewer than 60 with stable hyperthyroidism.

The junction shows trimming of 6 bases on V and 11 bases on J, and the gene matches do not reach 6 bases of it. The CDR3, cysteine through phenylalanine, is 11 amino acids long. The kept DNA is CDR3 alone, 33 bases in frame from the first base. Hyperthyroidism patients were newly diagnosed, with disease duration under 2 months, and aged 18 to 65 years. Patients were excluded if they had other autoimmune diseases, uncontrolled infections, pregnancy or lactation. Clinical symptoms, serum thyroxine, TRAb, thyroid ultrasound and orbital computed tomography formed the basis of the diagnosis. Total RNA was extracted using Trizol reagent, and RNA quality was checked on an Agilent 2100 Bioanalyzer. Remarks on this clonotype: Its antigen target is currently unknown. Per-nucleotide qualities are absent, and no much larger clonotype sits a single base away.

TCR beta CDR3 regions were amplified from RNA transcripts for repertoire sequencing. The first round of RT-PCR was done with HTBI primers and the Qiagen OneStep RT-PCR kit, and was followed by a second round of multiplex PCR, then size selection and purification. Sequencing of the libraries was carried out on an Illumina HiSeq2000 in paired-end mode with 100 bp reads. For the original study's pipeline: SOAPnuke was used for read processing, and reads with adapters, uncalled bases, a mean Phred below 15, or no exact constant-primer or identifier match were discarded. High-quality paired reads were merged with COPE v1.2.5. Clonotypes were defined as unique nucleotide sequences and were aligned to IMGT TRB V, D and J references using MiTCR v1.1. Analysis was restricted to V-J combinations with a frequency above 0.0001, which covered over 98% of repertoires. For each V-J combination, a TCR clonal expansion and chaos score was defined as F50 clonal expansion divided by the chaos observed in the TCRdist matrix. Welch's t-statistics and random forest were used to narrow the features down to approximately 13 V-J combinations, which were then fed into a naive Bayes classifier. Thyroid-blood repertoire similarity was quantified with the Morisita-Horn index. TCRdb trimmed the raw reads at Q25, called clones with MiXCR and kept productive beta chains. Rows are combined by CDR3 protein, so each entry shows the most common genes and DNA. None of the V and J calls come from the authors' own analysis; TCRdb made them. The sample table shows about 1.2 million distinct CDR3 sequences, and about 36% are seen once. 8.5% to 14% of the sample rests with the top ten.

Overall study results and their limits: Sample size was not statistically predetermined, and group allocation was not concealed from the investigators. Most of the expanded thyroid clonotypes with a frequency above 0.001 were also detected in blood, and it was suggested that the thyroid immune response may be reflected by blood repertoires. In validation, the model predicted ophthalmopathy progression with about 70% sensitivity and 72% to 80% specificity; approximately 12 predicted patients were CT-confirmed with GO in a median of 6.5 months. Ophthalmopathy was separated from stable hyperthyroidism by the 13-signature model with about 90% sensitivity and around 81% specificity in cross-validation and with 80%/75% in the test set.

Source material: peripheral blood or thyroid tissue (not recorded which). This receptor was obtained from an adult man with Graves' hyperthyroidism. The chain is assembled from TRBV12-3 or TRBV12-4 and TRBJ1-1, with 7 bases matching TRBD1. The DNA sequence reads TGTGCCAGCAGAATCGGGACAGACGCTTTCTTT. Its translation reads: CASRIGTDAFF.